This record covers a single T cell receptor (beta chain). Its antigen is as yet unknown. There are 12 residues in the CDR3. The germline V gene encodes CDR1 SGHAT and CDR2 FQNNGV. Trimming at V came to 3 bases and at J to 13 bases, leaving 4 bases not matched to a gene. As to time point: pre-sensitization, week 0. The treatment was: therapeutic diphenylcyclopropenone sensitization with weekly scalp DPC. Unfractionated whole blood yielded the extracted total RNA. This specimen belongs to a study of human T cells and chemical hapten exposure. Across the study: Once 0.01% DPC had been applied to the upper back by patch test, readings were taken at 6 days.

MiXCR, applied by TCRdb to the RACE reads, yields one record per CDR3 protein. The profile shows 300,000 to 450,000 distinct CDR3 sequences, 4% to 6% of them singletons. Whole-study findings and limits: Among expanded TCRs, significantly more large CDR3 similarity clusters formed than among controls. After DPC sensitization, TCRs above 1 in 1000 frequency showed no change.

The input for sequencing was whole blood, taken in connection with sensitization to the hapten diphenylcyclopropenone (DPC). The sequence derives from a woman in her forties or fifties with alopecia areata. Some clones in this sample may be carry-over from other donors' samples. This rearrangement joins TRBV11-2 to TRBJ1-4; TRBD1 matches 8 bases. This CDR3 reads CASSFGQGPLFF. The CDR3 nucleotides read TGTGCCAGCAGCTTTGGACAGGGACCACTGTTTTTT.